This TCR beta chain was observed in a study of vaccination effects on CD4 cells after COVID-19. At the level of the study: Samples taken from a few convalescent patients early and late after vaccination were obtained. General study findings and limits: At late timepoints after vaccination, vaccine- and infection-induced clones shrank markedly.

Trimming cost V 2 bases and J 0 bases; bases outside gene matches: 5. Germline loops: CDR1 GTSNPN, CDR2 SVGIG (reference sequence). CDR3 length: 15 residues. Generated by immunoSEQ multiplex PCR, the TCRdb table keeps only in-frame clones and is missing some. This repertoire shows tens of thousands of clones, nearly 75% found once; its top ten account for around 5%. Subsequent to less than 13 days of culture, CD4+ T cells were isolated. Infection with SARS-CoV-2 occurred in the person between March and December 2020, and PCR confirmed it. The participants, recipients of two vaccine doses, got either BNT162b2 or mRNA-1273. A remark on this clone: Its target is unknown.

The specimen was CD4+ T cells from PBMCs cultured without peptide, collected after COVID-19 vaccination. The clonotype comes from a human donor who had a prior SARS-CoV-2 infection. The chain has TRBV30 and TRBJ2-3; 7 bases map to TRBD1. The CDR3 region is CAWSFTGVSTDTQYF. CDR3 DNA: TGTGCCTGGAGTTTCACAGGGGTTAGCACAGATACGCAGTATTTT.